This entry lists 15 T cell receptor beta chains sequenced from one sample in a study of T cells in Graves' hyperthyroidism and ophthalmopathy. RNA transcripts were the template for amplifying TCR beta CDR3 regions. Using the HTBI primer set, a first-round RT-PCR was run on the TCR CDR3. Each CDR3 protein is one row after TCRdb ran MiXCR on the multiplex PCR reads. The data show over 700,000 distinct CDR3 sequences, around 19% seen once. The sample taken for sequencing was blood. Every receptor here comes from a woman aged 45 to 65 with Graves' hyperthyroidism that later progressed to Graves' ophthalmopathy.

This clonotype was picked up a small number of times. The CDR3 sequence is CSAPHTGELFF. CDR3 bases: TGCAGTGCTCCCCACACCGGGGAGCTGTTTTTT. The chain couples TRBV20-1 to TRBJ2-2; D is undetermined. The CDR3 extends over 11 amino acids. The germline V gene encodes CDR1 DFQATT and CDR2 SNEGSKA (reference sequence). Trimming cost V 5 bases and J 3 bases, with 4 bases left between them.

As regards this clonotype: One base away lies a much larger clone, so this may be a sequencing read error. CDR3 sequence (DNA): TGCGCCAGCAGCTTGAATTCCCGGGATACGCAGTATTTT. Protein: CASSLNSRDTQYF. V is TRBV5-1 and J is TRBJ2-3; D remains unclear. With 1 base removed from V and 6 bases from J, the gap between germline ends came to 9 bases. Germline CDR1 is SGHRS and CDR2 is YFSETQ. This CDR3 region has 13 residues.

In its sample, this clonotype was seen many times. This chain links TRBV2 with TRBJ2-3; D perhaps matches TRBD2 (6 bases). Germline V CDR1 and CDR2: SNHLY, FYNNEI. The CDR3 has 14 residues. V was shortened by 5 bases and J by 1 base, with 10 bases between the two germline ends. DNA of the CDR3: TGTGCCAGCAGTCGGGGAGGACGCACAGATACGCAGTATTTT. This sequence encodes CASSRGGRTDTQYF. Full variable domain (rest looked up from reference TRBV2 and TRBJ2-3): EPEVTQTPSHQVTQMGQEVILRCVPISNHLYFYWYRQILGQKVEFLVSFYNNEISEKSEIFDDQFSVERPDGSNFTLKIRSTKLEDSAMYFCASSRGGRTDTQYFGPGTRLTVL.

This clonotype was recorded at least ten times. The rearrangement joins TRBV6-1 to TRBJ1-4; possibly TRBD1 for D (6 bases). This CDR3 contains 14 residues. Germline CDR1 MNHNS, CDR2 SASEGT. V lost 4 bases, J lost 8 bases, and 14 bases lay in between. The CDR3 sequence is CASSARGAREKLFF. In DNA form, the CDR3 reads TGTGCCAGCAGTGCACGGGGGGCAAGGGAAAAACTGTTTTTT.

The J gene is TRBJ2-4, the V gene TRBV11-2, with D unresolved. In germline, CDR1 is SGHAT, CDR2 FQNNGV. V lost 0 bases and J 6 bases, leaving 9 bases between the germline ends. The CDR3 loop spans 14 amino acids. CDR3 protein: CASSLDWRTNIQYF. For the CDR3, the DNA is TGTGCCAGCAGCTTAGATTGGCGGACAAACATTCAGTACTTC.

The CDR3 region is CASWTASANQPQHF. In DNA form, the CDR3 reads TGTGCCAGTTGGACAGCCTCCGCAAATCAGCCCCAGCATTTT. This sequence joins TRBV19 and TRBJ1-5; TRBD1 might be the D (6 bases). The germline gives CDR1 LNHDA, CDR2 SQIVND (reference sequence). This CDR3 is built from 14 residues. The ends were cut back, 8 bases at V and 4 bases at J, with 15 bases in the middle.

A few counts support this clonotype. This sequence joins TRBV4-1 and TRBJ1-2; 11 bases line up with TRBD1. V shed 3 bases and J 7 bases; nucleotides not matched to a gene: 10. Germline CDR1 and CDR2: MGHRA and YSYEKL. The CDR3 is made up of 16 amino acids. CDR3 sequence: CASSQARGQGAGGYTF. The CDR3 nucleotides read TGCGCCAGCAGCCAGGCCCGTGGACAGGGGGCAGGTGGCTACACCTTC.

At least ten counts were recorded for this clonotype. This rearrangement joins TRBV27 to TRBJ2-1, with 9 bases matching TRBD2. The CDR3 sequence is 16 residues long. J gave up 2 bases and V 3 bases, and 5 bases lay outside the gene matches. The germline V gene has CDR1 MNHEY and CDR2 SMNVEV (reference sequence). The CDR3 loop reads CASSFSSGDTYNEQFF. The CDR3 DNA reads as TGTGCCAGCAGTTTCTCTAGCGGGGACACCTACAATGAGCAGTTCTTC.

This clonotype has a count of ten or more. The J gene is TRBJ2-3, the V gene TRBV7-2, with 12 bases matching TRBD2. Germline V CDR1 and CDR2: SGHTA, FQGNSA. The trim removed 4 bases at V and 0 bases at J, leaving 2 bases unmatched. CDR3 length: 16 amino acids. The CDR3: CASSSGLAGSTDTQYF. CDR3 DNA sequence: TGTGCCAGCAGCTCCGGACTAGCGGGGAGCACAGATACGCAGTATTTT.

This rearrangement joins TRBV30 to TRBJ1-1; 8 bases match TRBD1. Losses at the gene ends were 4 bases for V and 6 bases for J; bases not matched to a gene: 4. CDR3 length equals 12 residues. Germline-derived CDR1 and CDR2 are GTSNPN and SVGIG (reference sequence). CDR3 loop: CAWMGTGSEAFF. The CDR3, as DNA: TGTGCCTGGATGGGGACAGGCTCTGAAGCTTTCTTT.

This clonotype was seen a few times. CDR3 DNA: TGTGCCAGCAGCGTAGAACTAGCGGCGTCCGGGACCCAGTACTTC. Protein: CASSVELAASGTQYF. The V call is TRBV9, the J call TRBJ2-5; 8 bases map to TRBD2. The CDR3 contains 15 residues. The germline CDR1 and CDR2 sequences are SGDLS and YYNGEE. With 0 bases clipped from V and 7 bases from J, the junction kept 8 bases outside the gene matches.

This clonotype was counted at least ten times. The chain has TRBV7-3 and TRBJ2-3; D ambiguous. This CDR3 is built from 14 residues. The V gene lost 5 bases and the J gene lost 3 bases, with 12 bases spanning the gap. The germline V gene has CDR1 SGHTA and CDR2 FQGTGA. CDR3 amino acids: CASSPMGRTDTQYF. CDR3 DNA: TGTGCCAGCAGCCCGATGGGCCGGACAGATACGCAGTATTTT.

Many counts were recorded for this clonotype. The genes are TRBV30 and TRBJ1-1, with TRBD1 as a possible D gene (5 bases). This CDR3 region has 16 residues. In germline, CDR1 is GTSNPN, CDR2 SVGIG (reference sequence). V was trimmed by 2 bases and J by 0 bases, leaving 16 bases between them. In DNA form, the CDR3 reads TGTGCCTGGAGTAGTGGATCTGGGGGGTTGAACACTGAAGCTTTCTTT. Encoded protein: CAWSSGSGGLNTEAFF.

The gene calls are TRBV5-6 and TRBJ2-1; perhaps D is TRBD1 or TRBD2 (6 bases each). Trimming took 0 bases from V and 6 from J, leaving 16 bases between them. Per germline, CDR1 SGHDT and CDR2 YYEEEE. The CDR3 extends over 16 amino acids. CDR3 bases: TGTGCCAGCAGCTTGGCCGGAATATCGGGGGCCAATGAGCAGTTCTTC. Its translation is CASSLAGISGANEQFF.

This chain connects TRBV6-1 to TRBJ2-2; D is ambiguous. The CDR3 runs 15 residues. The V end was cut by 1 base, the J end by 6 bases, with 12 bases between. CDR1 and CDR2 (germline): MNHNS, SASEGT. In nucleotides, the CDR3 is TGTGCCAGCAGTGAAGAATTGGGAAGCCCCGGGGAGCTGTTTTTT. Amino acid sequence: CASSEELGSPGELFF.